What follows describes a single T cell receptor beta chain. The ends were cut back, 2 bases at V and 6 bases at J, with 17 bases in the middle. The germline CDR1 and CDR2 sequences are SGHNT and YYREEE (reference sequence). The CDR3 has 16 residues. This sample is part of a study of blood T cell repertoires in COVID-19. Across the study: Samples representing acute and convalescent COVID-19 were sourced from the United States, Italy and Spain.

Original processing notes: For nucleated cells, counts were estimated from reference gene primer amplification. This table comes from immunoSEQ multiplex PCR, and its TCRdb copy is limited to in-frame clones, with some not included. The V and J calls and clone size were taken over from that table, and D and trimming were inferred from the DNA. This sample has roughly 700,000 clones, with 90% found just once. V gene TRBV5-4 combines with J gene TRBJ1-4; D remains unclear. Sequenced material: peripheral blood. This TCR was sampled from a woman under 30 with acute or convalescent COVID-19. Written as DNA, the CDR3 is TGTGCCAGCAGCTTTATGGGAGATGGGATGGATGAAAAACTGTTTTTT. It yields the protein CASSFMGDGMDEKLFF.